This TCR beta chain was sequenced in a study of OX40 agonist ivuxolimab in advanced cancers. To note about this clone: Its cognate antigen is unknown.

Produced via immunoSEQ multiplex PCR; TCRdb's table is partial and in-frame only. The top ten hold 5% to 6% of the sample, which has tens of thousands of clones, 78% seen once. Study outcomes and limitations: Low normalized T-cell clonal expansion also characterized some of the nonresponders. In CD8+ T cells, expanded clones were on average more numerous than in CD4+.

The CDR3 sequence is 16 residues long. Trimming took off 4 bases at V and 3 bases at J, with 18 bases between the two ends. In germline, CDR1 is SGHVS, CDR2 FQNEAQ. The receptor was isolated from an adult with an advanced solid tumor such as melanoma, head and neck, liver or kidney cancer. The chain employs TRBV7-8 and TRBJ1-1, with D possibly TRBD1 on 5 matching bases. Sequenced material: CD4+ or CD8+ T cells sorted from blood, taken in a trial of the OX40 agonist ivuxolimab. DNA for the CDR3: TGTGCCAGCAGCTCTTCCCATCGGGCGGGGGACACTGAAGCTTTCTTT. Residues: CASSSSHRAGDTEAFF.